This TCR beta chain was recovered during a study of T cell repertoires in cytomegalovirus infection. On the study more broadly: Carrying CMV and the relevant HLA type showed in public TCR beta signatures. Study outcomes and limitations: Based on cumulative public TCR beta family frequency, carriers of CMV plus the relevant HLA were identified. What dominated the ex vivo response were HLA-C-restricted CMV-specific TCR beta clonotypes.

Each CDR3 protein is one row after TCRdb ran MiXCR on the reads. The sample lists more than 350,000 distinct CDR3 sequences, approximately 31% occurring once. As to this clonotype: What it binds is not known.

This TCR was recovered from a human donor in good health (CMV status not recorded). Some clones in this sample may be carry-over from other donors' samples. The sample consisted of PBMCs.

The CDR3 reads CASSTQTENQPQHF. In DNA, the CDR3 is TGTGCCAGTAGTACGCAGACTGAGAATCAGCCCCAGCATTTT. The chain employs TRBV19 and TRBJ1-5; D is undetermined. V lost 4 bases, J lost 4 bases, and 11 bases lay in between. Germline V lookup: CDR1 LNHDA, CDR2 SQIVND (reference sequence). The CDR3 sequence is 14 residues long.